This T cell receptor beta chain was sequenced in a study of liver allograft versus peripheral blood T cells (dated by TCRdb to the early 2020s). Concerning the study at large: The study compared T cell receptor repertoires found within transplanted livers against repertoires in the peripheral blood of liver transplant recipients. Findings and caveats that apply to the study as a whole: T cell receptor repertoires inside liver allografts were reported to be different from the repertoires detected in peripheral blood.

Taking its sample share into account, this clonotype is large (0.1 to 1%). Its binding antigen is unknown. Base qualities are not at hand, and no much larger clone is one base apart. The CDR3 has 15 amino acids, counting the end cysteine and phenylalanine. Only the CDR3 region is kept as DNA, spanning 45 bases read in frame from base 1. Trimming removed 2 bases from V and 7 bases from J; the gene matches leave 9 bases unexplained. For CDR1 and CDR2, the germline V gene (reference sequence) lists MNHNY and SVGAGI. TCRdb lists the instrument as Illumina MiSeq. TCRdb trimmed public reads at Q25 via fastp, called clones via MiXCR and kept in-frame beta chains. Duplicate CDR3 protein sequences are folded into a single record with the most common DNA and genes. The sample table contains approximately 350 distinct CDR3 sequences; only one count was recorded for 15% to 20% of them. In total, the top ten clones hold roughly 24% of the sample.

The origin of this receptor is a human patient who had a liver transplant. Some T cells may have been brought in with the graft after a transplant. The rearrangement joined TRBV6-6 to TRBJ1-1; 8 nucleotides in the junction match TRBD1. Here the CDR3 is given as CASSYPPADRVEAFF. In nucleotides, the sequence is TGTGCCAGCAGTTACCCTCCTGCGGACAGGGTTGAAGCTTTCTTT.